The 32 T cell receptor beta chains below all came from one sample that was sequenced in a study of CD8 T cells in ankylosing spondylitis. TCRdb reanalysed the 5' RACE reads using MiXCR and keeps one entry per CDR3 protein. The sample contains hundreds of thousands of distinct CDR3 sequences, 20% of which appear only once. The specimen sequenced was blood, either unsorted or a sorted T cell fraction (not recorded which). The receptors were sampled from a male donor with ankylosing spondylitis or in good health (not recorded which).

This clonotype was detected only a few times. CDR3 in amino acids: CATEVGNEQFF. The CDR3 DNA is TGTGCCACTGAAGTCGGCAATGAGCAGTTCTTC. The chain combines TRBV27 with TRBJ2-1; no firm D call. The CDR3 runs 11 residues. Between the trimmed V and J ends, which lost 10 bases and 6 bases, there was a span of 10 bases. Germline CDR1 MNHEY, CDR2 SMNVEV (reference sequence).

This clonotype was seen more than once but under ten times. The V gene is TRBV7-3, the J gene TRBJ2-3; TRBD1 is a possible D gene (5 bases). This CDR3 has 16 amino acids. Germline assignment: CDR1 SGHTA and CDR2 FQGTGA. Trimming pared 3 bases from V and 1 base from J, leaving 14 bases between. CDR3 sequence reads: CASSFIARAGTDTQYF. CDR3 DNA: TGTGCCAGCAGCTTTATAGCCAGGGCTGGCACAGATACGCAGTATTTT.

In its sample, this clonotype was seen a few times. This CDR3 reads CSATRGPARAGVLDTQYF. In DNA form, the CDR3 reads TGCAGTGCTACCCGAGGCCCCGCAAGAGCGGGGGTGCTAGATACGCAGTATTTT. The gene calls are TRBV20-1 and TRBJ2-3, with 8 nucleotides matching TRBD2. After removal of 4 bases from V and 5 bases from J, the junction contained 20 bases not matched to a gene. The CDR3 extends over 18 amino acids. Looked up from germline, CDR1 is DFQATT and CDR2 is SNEGSKA (reference sequence).

This clonotype was seen only a few times. The V and J genes are TRBV20-1 and TRBJ1-2, with 9 bases matching TRBD1. The CDR3 is made up of 15 amino acids. The V segment lost 1 base and the J segment 6 bases; nucleotides outside the gene matches: 9. Germline V gene sequence: CDR1 DFQATT, CDR2 SNEGSKA (reference sequence). This CDR3 is CSARVPDRGLNGYTF. CDR3 sequence (DNA): TGCAGTGCTAGAGTCCCAGACAGGGGGTTAAATGGCTACACCTTC.

This clonotype was counted between two and nine times. The chain recombines TRBV29-1 with TRBJ2-6; D uncertain. In germline, CDR1 is SQVTM, CDR2 ANQGSEA. The CDR3 has 15 amino acids. V lost 7 bases, J lost 1 base, and 14 bases lay in between. This chain's CDR3 is CSGGPDASGANVLTF. CDR3 coding DNA: TGCAGCGGCGGCCCGGACGCGTCTGGGGCCAACGTCCTGACTTTC.

The CDR3 coding sequence is TGTGCCAGCAGCTTGGCCAGTCGCTACACCTTC. Translated, it gives CASSLASRYTF. The J gene is TRBJ1-2, the V gene TRBV5-6; D call uncertain. Deletions cut 0 bases from V and 9 bases from J, with 6 bases between. Germline V gene sequence: CDR1 SGHDT, CDR2 YYEEEE. The CDR3 contains 11 residues.

The chain has TRBV5-1 and TRBJ2-2; possible D gene TRBD1, 5 bases. CDR1 SGHRS and CDR2 YFSETQ come from the germline V gene. The V gene lost 4 bases and the J gene lost 5 bases, with 18 bases spanning the gap. This CDR3 has 16 amino acids. The CDR3 sequence: CASSLFPQGTTGELFF. CDR3 nucleotides: TGCGCCAGCAGCCTCTTCCCCCAGGGTACGACCGGGGAGCTGTTTTTT.

The CDR3 region has the DNA TGTGCCAGCCAAACAGGAAATAGCAATCAGCCCCAGCATTTT. This codes for CASQTGNSNQPQHF. The chain employs TRBV28 and TRBJ1-5; D is perhaps TRBD1 (5 bases). The CDR3 runs 14 residues. Germline loops: CDR1 MDHEN, CDR2 SYDVKM. Trimming took off 8 bases at V and 0 bases at J, with 11 bases between the two ends.

This clonotype was seen a few times. This chain links TRBV5-1 with TRBJ2-5; the D gene is possibly TRBD1 (6 bases). V lost 5 bases to trimming and J lost 5 bases, with 16 bases between them. The V gene's germline CDR1 is SGHRS and CDR2 YFSETQ. The CDR3 runs to 14 residues. For the CDR3, the DNA is TGCGCCAGCAGACGCTCGGGACAATTGGAGACCCAGTACTTC. This gives the protein CASRRSGQLETQYF.

This chain uses TRBV7-6 with TRBJ2-1; 10 bases fit TRBD2. Germline values: CDR1 SGHVS, CDR2 FNYEAQ. The trim removed 1 base at V and 2 bases at J, leaving 5 bases unmatched. This CDR3 is 17 amino acids long. Here the CDR3 reads CASSLGTSGNTYNEQFF. CDR3 nucleotide sequence: TGTGCCAGCAGCTTAGGGACTAGCGGTAACACCTACAATGAGCAGTTCTTC.

This clonotype was recorded only once. This chain joins TRBV29-1 and TRBJ1-2; D unresolved. Germline assignment: CDR1 SQVTM and CDR2 ANQGSEA. The ends were cut back, 3 bases at V and 8 bases at J, with 4 bases in the middle. The CDR3 totals 9 residues. The CDR3 protein is CSVEWGYTF. DNA for the CDR3: TGCAGCGTTGAGTGGGGCTACACCTTC.

The rearrangement links TRBV10-3 to TRBJ1-2, with D maybe TRBD1 (5 bases). This CDR3 spans 16 amino acids. V lost 3 bases, J lost 3 bases, and 17 bases lay in between. CDR1 and CDR2 (germline): ENHRY, SYGVKD. CDR3 region: CAISEADQGPHYGYTF. The CDR3 region has the DNA TGTGCCATCAGTGAAGCAGATCAGGGACCGCACTATGGCTACACCTTC.

In this sample, this clonotype turned up many times. This sequence joins TRBV7-2 and TRBJ2-5; TRBD2 matches at 8 bases. V shed 6 bases, J shed 5 bases, and the junction held 8 bases outside the gene matches. CDR3 size: 14 residues. CDR1 is SGHTA and CDR2 is FQGNSA in the germline V gene. Here the CDR3 reads CASSYGLARETQYF. CDR3 sequence (DNA): TGTGCCAGCAGTTACGGACTAGCCAGGGAGACCCAGTACTTC.

V is TRBV20-1 and J is TRBJ2-1; tentatively, D is TRBD1 (6 bases). Germline-derived CDR1 and CDR2 are DFQATT and SNEGSKA (reference sequence). This CDR3 contains 14 residues. Trimming pared 7 bases from V and 5 bases from J, leaving 18 bases between. Here the CDR3 reads CSVTAGVRDNEQFF. The CDR3 DNA follows: TGCAGTGTTACGGCAGGGGTCAGGGACAATGAGCAGTTCTTC.

This clonotype occurred a few times. The chain employs TRBV9 and TRBJ2-7, with D unclear. CDR1 is SGDLS and CDR2 is YYNGEE in the germline V gene. The CDR3 length is 15 residues. V was trimmed by 3 bases and J by 0 bases, leaving 13 bases between them. The CDR3: CASSARQVLSYEQYV. The CDR3 nucleotides read TGTGCCAGCAGCGCAAGGCAGGTTCTCTCCTACGAGCAGTACGTC.

There are a few counts of this clonotype. The chain joins TRBV3-1 to TRBJ1-2; D is uncertain. Trimming left V 1 base short and J 5 bases short, with 8 bases between. Germline V gives CDR1 LGHDT, CDR2 YNNKEL (reference sequence). This CDR3 region has 13 residues. The CDR3, as DNA: TGTGCCAGCAGCCAAGGATCCATATATGGCTACACCTTC. Translating gives CASSQGSIYGYTF.

The table lists this clonotype with many counts. This chain uses TRBV5-1 with TRBJ2-1; D ambiguous. This CDR3 contains 13 residues. Trimming took off 5 bases at V and 7 bases at J, with 13 bases between the two ends. Germline CDR1 and CDR2: SGHRS and YFSETQ. This chain's CDR3 is CASSARPGNEQFF. The CDR3 nucleotides are TGCGCCAGCAGTGCGAGGCCTGGTAATGAGCAGTTCTTC.

This clonotype was recorded once. It is likely a read error, because the conserved phenylalanine at the end of the CDR3 is missing. This rearrangement joins TRBV11-2 to TRBJ1-2; no definite D call. The germline V gene has CDR1 SGHAT and CDR2 FQNNGV. The CDR3 has 12 amino acids. The V end lost 5 bases, the J end lost 7 bases, and 11 bases lay between the germline ends. DNA for the CDR3: TGTGCCAGCAGCACCCAGAGGGCTGGCTACACCTTA. Protein product: CASSTQRAGYTL.

This clonotype occurred a few times. V is TRBV29-1 and J is TRBJ2-3, with TRBD1 matching 8 bases. Losses at the gene ends were 4 bases for V and 1 base for J; bases not matched to a gene: 4. The CDR3 is made up of 14 amino acids. The germline V gene has CDR1 SQVTM and CDR2 ANQGSEA. For the CDR3, the DNA is TGCAGCGTTGTGGACAGGGCGGGCACAGATACGCAGTATTTT. Translation gives CSVVDRAGTDTQYF.

V is TRBV6-1 and J is TRBJ2-2, with TRBD2 matching 7 bases. The ends lost 1 base at V and 7 bases at J; junction bases unmatched: 6. The CDR3 spans 15 residues. Germline lookup yields CDR1 MNHNS and CDR2 SASEGT. DNA for the CDR3: TGTGCCAGCAGTGAAGAGCGGGGCTTAGGCGGGGAGCTGTTTTTT. Its translation is CASSEERGLGGELFF.

There are a few counts of this clonotype. The chain couples TRBV6-5 to TRBJ1-2, with D possibly TRBD1 on 5 matching bases. The CDR3 length is 15 residues. Deletions cut 0 bases from V and 4 bases from J, with 12 bases between. CDR1 MNHEY and CDR2 SVGAGI come from the germline V gene. The CDR3 spells CASSYSMGRSYGYTF. The CDR3 DNA is TGTGCCAGCAGTTACTCGATGGGACGGAGCTATGGCTACACCTTC.

The sample holds a few counts of this clonotype. The gene calls are TRBV18 and TRBJ1-5, with D unclear. CDR3 length: 15 amino acids. The V end lost 4 bases, the J end lost 8 bases, and 18 bases lay between the germline ends. Germline V gives CDR1 KGHSH, CDR2 LQKENI. The DNA for the CDR3 is TGTGCCAGCTCACGCCTGGAGGCCGGGCTTGAGCCCCAGCATTTT. Its translation is CASSRLEAGLEPQHF.

The V and J genes are TRBV19 and TRBJ2-3; D not certain. This CDR3 region has 14 residues. CDR1 and CDR2 (germline): LNHDA, SQIVND (reference sequence). Trimming left V 3 bases short and J 2 bases short, with 9 bases between. CDR3 sequence reads: CASSISAVTDTQYF. The CDR3 DNA follows: TGTGCCAGTAGTATTTCGGCAGTCACAGATACGCAGTATTTT. The full variable domain, its missing parts supplied by reference TRBV19 and TRBJ2-3, is DGGITQSPKYLFRKEGQNVTLSCEQNLNHDAMYWYRQDPGQGLRLIYYSQIVNDFQKGDIAEGYSVSREKKESFPLTVTSAQKNPTAFYLCASSISAVTDTQYFGPGTRLTVL.

This rearrangement joins TRBV12-3 or TRBV12-4 to TRBJ2-1, with unresolved D. CDR3 size: 10 residues. V lost 2 bases and J 8 bases, leaving 1 base between the germline ends. CDR3 amino acids: CASSLYEQFF. As DNA, the CDR3 is TGTGCCAGCAGTTTATATGAGCAGTTCTTC.

The chain has TRBV7-2 and TRBJ2-7; a possible D gene is TRBD2 (6 bases). The CDR3 runs to 14 residues. Trimming shortened V by 1 base and J by 2 bases, and 9 bases separated the two germline ends. Per the germline V gene, CDR1 is SGHTA and CDR2 is FQGNSA. In nucleotides, the CDR3 is TGTGCCAGCAGCTTAGGCGGGGTAACCTACGAGCAGTACGTC. Its protein is CASSLGGVTYEQYV.

V is TRBV7-9 and J is TRBJ1-3; D is unresolved. Deletions cut 3 bases from V and 0 bases from J, with 12 bases between. The germline gives CDR1 SEHNR, CDR2 FQNEAQ (reference sequence). The CDR3 totals 16 residues. Written as DNA, the CDR3 is TGTGCCAGCAGCTTCGACGCGTCGAGCTCTGGAAACACCATATATTTT. This gives the protein CASSFDASSSGNTIYF.

The chain carries TRBV12-3 or TRBV12-4 and TRBJ1-2; 7 nucleotides agree with TRBD1. Losses at the gene ends were 5 bases for V and 0 bases for J; bases not matched to a gene: 12. This CDR3 is 17 amino acids long. CDR3 amino acids: CASSPRDSRVANYGYTF. The CDR3 DNA sequence: TGTGCCAGCAGTCCCCGGGACAGCCGAGTAGCTAACTATGGCTACACCTTC.

The rearrangement joins TRBV28 to TRBJ2-1, with 11 bases lining up with TRBD2. This CDR3 region has 15 residues. Germline V gene data show CDR1 as MDHEN and CDR2 as SYDVKM. With 3 bases clipped from V and 4 bases from J, the junction kept 2 bases outside the gene matches. The CDR3 loop reads CASSFGTSGYNEQFF. CDR3 bases: TGTGCCAGCAGTTTTGGGACTAGCGGATACAATGAGCAGTTCTTC.

This clonotype was seen a few times. V usage is TRBV12-3 or TRBV12-4 and J usage is TRBJ1-4, with 7 positions matching TRBD1. V lost 7 bases, J lost 8 bases, and 7 bases stayed unmatched. The CDR3 runs 13 residues. CDR3 sequence reads: CASTSTGSEKLFF. The CDR3 nucleotides are TGTGCCAGCACTTCGACAGGGTCAGAAAAACTGTTTTTT.

This chain links TRBV7-6 with TRBJ2-1; 9 nucleotides line up with TRBD2. Germline CDR1 SGHVS, CDR2 FNYEAQ. With 0 bases clipped from V and 5 bases from J, the junction kept 5 bases outside the gene matches. This CDR3 has 16 amino acids. The CDR3 DNA reads TGTGCCAGCAGCTTAGCGATACTAGCGGGCAACAATGAGCAGTTCTTC. It specifies CASSLAILAGNNEQFF.

The chain couples TRBV29-1 to TRBJ2-1; TRBD2 is a possible D gene (6 bases). The germline V gene has CDR1 SQVTM and CDR2 ANQGSEA. The CDR3 spans 14 residues. With 7 bases removed from V and 8 bases from J, the gap between germline ends came to 21 bases. CDR3 DNA sequence: TGCAGCGGGCTAGCGATCACCCTAGTCTATGAGCAGTTCTTC. It codes for CSGLAITLVYEQFF.

This clonotype has at least ten counts. The rearrangement joins TRBV7-6 to TRBJ2-1; D is ambiguous. Germline V gene data show CDR1 as SGHVS and CDR2 as FNYEAQ. V was shortened by 2 bases and J by 6 bases, with 8 bases between the two germline ends. The CDR3 has 13 amino acids. CDR3: CASSLLDPNEQFF. Written as DNA, the CDR3 is TGTGCCAGCAGCTTACTAGATCCCAATGAGCAGTTCTTC.